Given below is one TCR beta chain in context. Antigen specificity is unknown. This entry comes from a study of CXCR3-negative and CXCR3-positive naive CD8 T cells. General study findings and limits: In CXCR3-positive naive cells, the TRB CDR3s were more hydrophobic than in CXCR3-negative naive cells.

Sorting yielded triplicates of about 300,000 cells for each CD8+ T cell subset. With UMI labels, 5' RACE was used to prepare the TRB cDNA libraries. Using the 5' RACE reads, TCRdb records one entry per CDR3 protein without DNA. This sample's clone table lists around 140,000 distinct CDR3 sequences. This TCR came from a human donor in good health. Some clones in this sample may be carry-over from other donors' samples. The material sequenced was naive CXCR3+ CD8+ T cells from blood. Subset specified: CD45RO-CCR7+CD27+CD95- naive CD8+ T cells expressing CXCR3 (TNR3+).

This CDR3 is CASSSKGGRPNEQLF. The chain joins TRBV11-3 to TRBJ2-1; TCRdb proposes TRBD1, but this gene call is untestable without DNA. The CDR3 length is 15 residues. The germline CDR1 and CDR2 sequences are SGHNT and YENEEA.